The clone carrying this T cell receptor beta chain was recorded only once. This specimen comes from a study of blood T cell repertoires in COVID-19. Whole-study context: Donors in Cohort 3 counted as recovered after two negative PCRs, clearance, or symptom resolution. Sites across the United States, Italy and Spain contributed samples from acute and convalescent COVID-19.

V gave up 4 bases and J gave up 12 bases, with 13 bases separating them. CDR1 is SEHNR and CDR2 is FQNEAQ in the germline V gene (reference sequence). The CDR3 length is 13 residues. In the source study's methods: Cell counts per sample came from amplifying reference gene primers. Profiling relied on immunoSEQ multiplex PCR, and the TCRdb table lists in-frame clones only, not all of them. D and trimming were read from the DNA, whereas the V and J calls and clone size are those reported in that table. Of some 300,000 clones detected, 88% appear once; the ten largest clones hold around 2%. The clonotype was recovered from a woman aged 55-70 years in a cohort exposed to, infected with or recovered from COVID-19 (not recorded which). What was sequenced was PBMCs or T cells enriched from blood (not recorded which). The chain couples TRBV7-9 to TRBJ1-6; D unresolved. CDR3 nucleotide sequence: TGTGCCAGCAGCTCCCGACACCATCTACCCCTCCACTTT. Translating gives CASSSRHHLPLHF. The variable domain in full, completed from reference TRBV7-9 and TRBJ1-6, reads DTGVSQNPRHKITKRGQNVTFRCDPISEHNRLYWYRQTLGQGPEFLTYFQNEAQLEKSRLLSDRFSAERPKGSFSTLEIQRTEQGDSAMYLCASSSRHHLPLHFGNGTRLTVT.